A single sample gave rise to the 19 T cell receptor beta chains below, sequenced in a study of T-cell reconstitution after alpha-beta-depleted transplantation in children. Unique molecular identifiers tagged the TCRbeta library. TCRdb recomputed calls from the PCR reads with MiXCR, one row per CDR3 protein. The table has under 750,000 distinct CDR3 sequences, about 23% seen once. Sequenced here: PBMCs, mostly from graft donor cells, sampled 360 days after TCRalphabeta/CD19-depleted stem cell transplant. The receptors shown here come from a boy in the first two years of life who had a stem cell transplant for acute myeloid leukemia, so the T cells may come from the graft donor.

This sequence joins TRBV12-3 or TRBV12-4 and TRBJ2-2, with 13 bases that match TRBD2. The CDR3 length is 17 residues. V dropped 6 bases and J dropped 4; count of bases not matched to a gene: 8. The CDR3 loop is CASRLLAGGRGTGELFF. The CDR3 nucleotides are TGTGCCAGCAGGCTACTAGCGGGGGGGCGTGGCACCGGGGAGCTGTTTTTT.

This clonotype was recorded at least ten times. This sequence joins TRBV5-1 and TRBJ2-2, with a tentative D call TRBD1 (6 bases). Between the trimmed V and J ends, which lost 4 bases and 0 bases, there was a span of 13 bases. Looked up from germline, CDR1 is SGHRS and CDR2 is YFSETQ. This CDR3 is built from 16 residues. DNA for the CDR3: TGCGCCAGCAGCACCTCTGAGGGGGCGAACACCGGGGAGCTGTTTTTT. The encoded protein is CASSTSEGANTGELFF. The entire variable domain, with the rest obtained from reference TRBV5-1 and TRBJ2-2, is as follows: KAGVTQTPRYLIKTRGQQVTLSCSPISGHRSVSWYQQTPGQGLQFLFEYFSETQRNKGNFPGRFSGRQFSNSRSEMNVSTLELGDSALYLCASSTSEGANTGELFFGEGSRLTVL.

This clonotype was found many times. The J gene is TRBJ2-3, the V gene TRBV20-1; D is uncertain. Germline V gene data show CDR1 as DFQATT and CDR2 as SNEGSKA (reference sequence). This CDR3 spans 11 amino acids. CDR3 sequence reads: CRGSSTDTQYF. The CDR3 DNA reads as TGCAGGGGTTCTAGCACAGATACGCAGTATTTT.

The V call is TRBV20-1, the J call TRBJ2-7; 8 bases agree with TRBD1. The germline CDR1 and CDR2 sequences are DFQATT and SNEGSKA (reference sequence). J gave up 4 bases and V 6 bases, and 5 bases lay outside the gene matches. The CDR3 has 12 residues. CDR3 coding DNA: TGCAGTGCACAGGGGGAAGCGTACGAGCAGTACGTC. Encoded protein: CSAQGEAYEQYV.

This clonotype was detected a few times. CDR3 DNA sequence: TGTGCCAGCAACCGCGACGGATACAATCAGCCCCAGCATTTT. It is translated as CASNRDGYNQPQHF. The chain has TRBV12-3 or TRBV12-4 and TRBJ1-5; the D is unclear. The CDR3 contains 14 residues. Trimming took off 7 bases at V and 3 bases at J, with 13 bases between the two ends.

The genes are TRBV25-1 and TRBJ2-1, with a possible D match to TRBD2 (6 bases). Germline loops: CDR1 MGHDK, CDR2 SYGVNS. Deletions cut 2 bases from V and 5 bases from J, with 13 bases between. The CDR3 is 15 amino acids. CDR3 in DNA: TGTGCCAGCAGTGAAAGGAGGGACGGGGACAATGAGCAGTTCTTC. This encodes CASSERRDGDNEQFF.

In this sample, this clonotype turned up many times. The chain combines TRBV2 with TRBJ2-6; 7 bases align to TRBD1. The junction had 8 bases not matched to a gene; V was cut back by 9 bases and J by 0 bases. CDR3 size: 16 residues. The V gene's germline CDR1 is SNHLY and CDR2 FYNNEI. CDR3 nucleotides: TGTGCCAGTTCCGGGACAGCTGACTCTGGGGCCAACGTCCTGACTTTC. Translating it yields CASSGTADSGANVLTF.

The chain links TRBV20-1 to TRBJ1-2; no clear D. V lost 3 bases and J lost 4, with 6 bases in between. The CDR3 length is 11 residues. Germline values: CDR1 DFQATT, CDR2 SNEGSKA (reference sequence). This CDR3 reads CSARLAYGYTF. The CDR3 DNA sequence: TGCAGTGCTAGGTTGGCCTATGGCTACACCTTC.

The rearrangement uses TRBV6-5 and TRBJ2-5; a weak D match, TRBD2 (6 bases). The CDR3 sequence is 11 residues long. Germline V lookup: CDR1 MNHEY, CDR2 SVGAGI. V was cut by 6 bases and J by 7 bases, with 9 bases left in between. The CDR3 sequence: CASRQEGTQYF. CDR3 nucleotides: TGTGCCAGCAGGCAGGAGGGGACCCAGTACTTC.

This clonotype was observed a few times. The chain uses TRBV29-1 and TRBJ1-2, with 8 bases aligning to TRBD1. Germline V lookup: CDR1 SQVTM, CDR2 ANQGSEA. The CDR3 is 14 residues long. Trimming at V came to 7 bases and at J to 5 bases, leaving 12 bases not matched to a gene. The CDR3 nucleotides read TGCAGCGCCTCATACCTGACAGGGGAATATGGCTACACCTTC. It encodes CSASYLTGEYGYTF.

This chain connects TRBV5-1 to TRBJ1-1, with D tentatively TRBD1 (5 bases). CDR3 size: 16 residues. Germline CDR1 SGHRS, CDR2 YFSETQ. The V end was cut by 0 bases, the J end by 4 bases, with 16 bases between. The CDR3 region has the DNA TGCGCCAGCAGCTTGGAGTCTTCGGGGGTTGGCACTGAAGCTTTCTTT. Amino acid sequence: CASSLESSGVGTEAFF.

In this sample, this clonotype turned up a few times. This chain links TRBV20-1 with TRBJ2-1; D gene uncertain. Deletions cut 3 bases from V and 5 bases from J, with 11 bases between. This CDR3 is 13 amino acids long. Germline values: CDR1 DFQATT, CDR2 SNEGSKA (reference sequence). CDR3 protein: CSARLNGHNEQFF. The CDR3 DNA sequence: TGCAGTGCTAGGCTTAATGGTCACAATGAGCAGTTCTTC.

The chain links TRBV5-5 to TRBJ2-3, with D tentatively TRBD2 (6 bases). This CDR3 region has 14 residues. V lost 3 bases and J 6 bases, leaving 14 bases between the germline ends. The germline V gene encodes CDR1 SGHKS and CDR2 YYEKEE (reference sequence). As DNA, the CDR3 is TGTGCCAGCAGCTCCGGGAGCCGGGTGGATACGCAGTATTTT. This encodes CASSSGSRVDTQYF. The full variable domain, completed using reference TRBV5-5 and TRBJ2-3, is DAGVTQSPTHLIKTRGQQVTLRCSPISGHKSVSWYQQVLGQGPQFIFQYYEKEERGRGNFPDRFSARQFPNYSSELNVNALLLGDSALYLCASSSGSRVDTQYFGPGTRLTVL.

The chain employs TRBV28 and TRBJ2-5; D perhaps matches TRBD2 (6 bases). The CDR3 runs 16 residues. Trimming pared 7 bases from V and 5 bases from J, leaving 23 bases between. Germline CDR1 reads MDHEN; CDR2 reads SYDVKM. The CDR3 sequence: CASTMGRGRVYETQYF. DNA for the CDR3: TGTGCCAGCACCATGGGGCGGGGAAGGGTGTATGAGACCCAGTACTTC.

The V call is TRBV7-9, the J call TRBJ2-3; 12 bases line up with TRBD2. The CDR3 length is 16 residues. Trimming took 4 bases from V and 4 from J; bases not matched to a gene: 6. Germline CDR1 and CDR2: SEHNR and FQNEAQ (reference sequence). The CDR3 bases are TGTGCCAGCAGCTCCGGACTAGCGGGGTGGGCAGATACGCAGTATTTT. Residues: CASSSGLAGWADTQYF. The whole variable domain, remainder taken from reference TRBV7-9 and TRBJ2-3, is DTGVSQNPRHKITKRGQNVTFRCDPISEHNRLYWYRQTLGQGPEFLTYFQNEAQLEKSRLLSDRFSAERPKGSFSTLEIQRTEQGDSAMYLCASSSGLAGWADTQYFGPGTRLTVL.

This clonotype was counted many times. The chain carries TRBV15 and TRBJ2-1, with 9 positions matching TRBD1. The V gene end was trimmed by 5 bases and the J gene end by 3 bases; junction bases not matched to a gene: 5. The CDR3 runs to 15 residues. CDR1 LNHNV and CDR2 YYDKDF come from the germline V gene (reference sequence). The CDR3: CATSPDRGNYNEQFF. In nucleotides, the CDR3 is TGTGCCACCAGCCCAGACAGGGGGAACTACAATGAGCAGTTCTTC.

For the CDR3, the DNA is TGTGCCAGCTCGGACCGGGACAGGGGTCCCTTCTCTGGGGCCAACGTCCTGACTTTC. Its translation is CASSDRDRGPFSGANVLTF. The V call is TRBV18, the J call TRBJ2-6; the match to TRBD1 covers 10 bases. The CDR3 runs 19 residues. CDR1 is KGHSH and CDR2 is LQKENI in the germline V gene. V shed 6 bases, J shed 0 bases, and the junction held 11 bases outside the gene matches.

The genes are TRBV9 and TRBJ2-2; TRBD2 might be the D (6 bases). The V gene lost 0 bases and the J gene lost 7 bases, with 10 bases spanning the gap. The CDR3 extends over 14 amino acids. CDR1 and CDR2 from the germline V gene are SGDLS and YYNGEE. The CDR3 is CASSVELAGGELFF. CDR3 DNA sequence: TGTGCCAGCAGCGTAGAACTAGCAGGCGGGGAGCTGTTTTTT.

This chain connects TRBV3-1 to TRBJ2-2; D is ambiguous. Trimming shortened V by 2 bases and J by 4 bases, and 8 bases separated the two germline ends. Germline-derived CDR1 and CDR2 are LGHDT and YNNKEL (reference sequence). The CDR3 totals 14 residues. CDR3 residues: CASSQYSVTGELFF. CDR3 DNA sequence: TGTGCCAGCAGCCAATACAGCGTCACCGGGGAGCTGTTTTTT.